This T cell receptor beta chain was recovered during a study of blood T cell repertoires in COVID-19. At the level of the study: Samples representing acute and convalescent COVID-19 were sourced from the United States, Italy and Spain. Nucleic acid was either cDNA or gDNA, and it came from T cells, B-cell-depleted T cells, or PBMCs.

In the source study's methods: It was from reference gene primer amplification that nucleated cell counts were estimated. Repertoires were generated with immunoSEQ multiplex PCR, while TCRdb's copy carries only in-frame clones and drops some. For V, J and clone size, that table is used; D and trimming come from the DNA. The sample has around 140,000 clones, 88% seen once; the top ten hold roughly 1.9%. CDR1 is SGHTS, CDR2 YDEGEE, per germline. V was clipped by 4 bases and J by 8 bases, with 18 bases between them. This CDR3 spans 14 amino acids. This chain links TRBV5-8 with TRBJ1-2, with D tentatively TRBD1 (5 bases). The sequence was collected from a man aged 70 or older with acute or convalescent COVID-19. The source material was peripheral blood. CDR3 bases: TGTGCCAGCAGCCCGACAGCAAACCGAAGGGGCTACACCTTC. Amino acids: CASSPTANRRGYTF.